This paragraph covers one TCR beta chain sequence. Profiling relied on immunoSEQ multiplex PCR, and the TCRdb table lists in-frame clones only, not all of them. The data show roughly 330,000 clones, approximately 90% seen once. This CDR3 has 15 residues. The V end lost 1 base, the J end lost 3 bases, and 10 bases lay between the germline ends. CDR1 is LGHDT and CDR2 is YNNKEL in the germline V gene (reference sequence). These data come from a study of blood T cell repertoires in COVID-19. Sequencing was done on a sample of peripheral blood. V gene TRBV3-1 (or the pseudogene TRBV3-2) combines with J gene TRBJ1-5; no definite D call. The source is a man in his thirties or forties with COVID-19, enrolled during active disease. The CDR3 protein is CASSQGNSINQPQHF. For the CDR3, the DNA is TGTGCCAGCAGCCAAGGGAACAGTATCAATCAGCCCCAGCATTTT.